This T cell receptor (beta chain) stems from a study of TIL therapy for anti-PD-1-resistant metastatic lung cancer. As for the study in general: Half of patients were current or former smokers. Study-wide results and caveats: Patients were highly selected, enriched for treatment-naive, never-smoker and oncogene-addicted cases. Infused TIL clonotypes partially replaced the baseline blood repertoire, then decayed over months.

As to time point: pre-treatment sample, taken before nivolumab and TIL therapy. Patients were adults with stage 4 NSCLC. As for this clone: As yet, its antigen is unknown.

The libraries were made with immunoSEQ v3. Only in-frame clones appear in the TCRdb table, and some are missing; sequencing was by immunoSEQ multiplex PCR. The sample has about 46,000 clones; approximately 86% are singletons. Deletions cut 3 bases from V and 2 bases from J, with 21 bases between. CDR1 and CDR2 from the germline V gene are SGHDT and YYEEEE. The CDR3 length is 17 residues. The sequence was collected from a person aged 25 to 79 with non-small cell lung cancer. The chain links TRBV5-6 to TRBJ2-7, with D perhaps assigned TRBD1 or TRBD2 (5 bases each). Sequenced material: blood, taken at baseline. CDR3: CASSSLGFGGPTYEQYF. The CDR3 DNA sequence: TGTGCCAGCAGCTCCTTGGGGTTTGGGGGTCCCACCTACGAGCAGTACTTC.